The source of this TCR beta chain is a study of identical twins. TCRdb redid the calling of the 5' RACE reads with MiXCR, one entry per CDR3 protein. The sample includes 200,000 to 300,000 distinct CDR3 sequences, approximately 10% seen only once; the top ten take approximately 9.1%. Whole-study findings and limits: Abundant beta clonotypes from cord blood had fewer insertions, unlike memory repertoires, which showed none.

This clonotype was detected ten times or more. Its cognate antigen is unknown. Everyone who gave samples was a healthy Caucasian. CDR3 length equals 15 residues. V was shortened by 3 bases and J by 4 bases, with 12 bases between the two germline ends. The chain has TRBV12-3 or TRBV12-4 and TRBJ2-2, with a weak D call TRBD2 (6 bases). Specimen: memory T cells sorted from blood. The source is a man aged 45 to 65 in good health. As DNA, the CDR3 is TGTGCCAGCAGTTTGGCGGGGTGGGGCACCGGGGAGCTGTTTTTT. It translates to CASSLAGWGTGELFF.